This T cell receptor beta chain originates from a study of cytotoxic CD8 clonotypes in ibrutinib-treated CLL. Assay: immunoSEQ multiplex PCR; the TCRdb copy retains only in-frame clones and omits some. The data contain roughly 56,000 clones, 71% of them singletons. This clone has only a few counts. Its specificity is not known. Findings and limits, study-wide: Under therapy, public clonotypes either contracted or stayed stable, and they were uncommon.

The clonotype was recovered from a human donor with chronic lymphocytic leukemia. The sample was PBMCs, taken after 12 months of ibrutinib treatment.

The CDR3 loop is CASSLWDRVSQPQHF. The CDR3 coding sequence is TGTGCCAGCAGTTTATGGGACAGGGTGAGTCAGCCCCAGCATTTT. V is TRBV28 and J is TRBJ1-5; 8 bases match TRBD1. V dropped 0 bases and J dropped 6; count of bases not matched to a gene: 4. The CDR3 is 15 amino acids. Germline-derived CDR1 and CDR2 are MDHEN and SYDVKM. The entire variable domain, with the rest obtained from reference TRBV28 and TRBJ1-5, is as follows: DVKVTQSSRYLVKRTGEKVFLECVQDMDHENMFWYRQDPGLGLRLIYFSYDVKMKEKGDIPEGYSVSREKKERFSLILESASTNQTSMYLCASSLWDRVSQPQHFGDGTRLSIL.